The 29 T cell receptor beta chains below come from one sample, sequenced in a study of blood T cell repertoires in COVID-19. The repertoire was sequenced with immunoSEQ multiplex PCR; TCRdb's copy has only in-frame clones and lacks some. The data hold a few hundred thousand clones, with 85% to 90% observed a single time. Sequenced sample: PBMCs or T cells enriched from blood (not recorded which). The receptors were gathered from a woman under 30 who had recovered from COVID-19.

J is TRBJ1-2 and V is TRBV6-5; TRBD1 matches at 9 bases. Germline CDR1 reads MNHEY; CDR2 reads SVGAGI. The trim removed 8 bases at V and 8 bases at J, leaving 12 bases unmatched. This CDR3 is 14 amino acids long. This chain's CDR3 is CASSPQGQGKGYTF. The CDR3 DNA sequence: TGTGCCAGCTCCCCCCAGGGACAGGGAAAGGGCTACACCTTC.

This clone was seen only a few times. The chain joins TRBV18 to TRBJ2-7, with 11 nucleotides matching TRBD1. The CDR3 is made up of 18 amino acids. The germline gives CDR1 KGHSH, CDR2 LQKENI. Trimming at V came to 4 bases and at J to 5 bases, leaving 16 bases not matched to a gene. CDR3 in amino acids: CASSRAGTGGYGDNEQYF. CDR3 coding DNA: TGTGCCAGCTCACGCGCCGGGACAGGGGGTTACGGTGATAACGAGCAGTACTTC.

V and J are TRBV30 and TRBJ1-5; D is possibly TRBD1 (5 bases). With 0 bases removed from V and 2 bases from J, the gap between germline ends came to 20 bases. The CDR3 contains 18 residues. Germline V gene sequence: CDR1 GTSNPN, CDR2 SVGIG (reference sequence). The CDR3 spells CAWSVSGLLPGGNQPQHF. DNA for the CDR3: TGTGCCTGGAGTGTGTCGGGACTCCTACCGGGGGGCAATCAGCCCCAGCATTTT.

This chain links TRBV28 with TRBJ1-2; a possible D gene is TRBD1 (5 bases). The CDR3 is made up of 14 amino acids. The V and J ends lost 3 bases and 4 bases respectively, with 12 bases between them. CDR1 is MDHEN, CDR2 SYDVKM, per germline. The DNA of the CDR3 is TGTGCCAGCAGTTTGGACAAAATTTTCTATGGCTACACCTTC. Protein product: CASSLDKIFYGYTF.

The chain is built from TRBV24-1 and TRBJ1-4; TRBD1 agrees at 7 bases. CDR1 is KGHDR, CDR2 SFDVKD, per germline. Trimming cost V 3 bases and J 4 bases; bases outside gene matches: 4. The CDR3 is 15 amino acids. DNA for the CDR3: TGTGCCACCAGTGATCGTGGGACAGATAATGAAAAACTGTTTTTT. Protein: CATSDRGTDNEKLFF.

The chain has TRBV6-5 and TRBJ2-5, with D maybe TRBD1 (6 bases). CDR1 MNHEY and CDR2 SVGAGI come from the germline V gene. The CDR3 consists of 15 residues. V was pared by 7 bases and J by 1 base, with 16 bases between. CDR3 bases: TGTGCCAGCAACCAAAAGGGACACCTCCAAGAGACCCAGTACTTC. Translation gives CASNQKGHLQETQYF.

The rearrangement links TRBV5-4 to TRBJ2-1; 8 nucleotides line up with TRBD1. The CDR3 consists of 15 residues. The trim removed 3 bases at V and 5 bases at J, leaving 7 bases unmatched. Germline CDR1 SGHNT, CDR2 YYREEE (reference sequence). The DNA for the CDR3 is TGTGCCAGCAGCTCCAGGGGGCTAGTGGACAATGAGCAGTTCTTC. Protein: CASSSRGLVDNEQFF. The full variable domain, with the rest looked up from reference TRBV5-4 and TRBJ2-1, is ETGVTQSPTHLIKTRGQQVTLRCSSQSGHNTVSWYQQALGQGPQFIFQYYREEENGRGNFPPRFSGLQFPNYSSELNVNALELDDSALYLCASSSRGLVDNEQFFGPGTRLTVL.

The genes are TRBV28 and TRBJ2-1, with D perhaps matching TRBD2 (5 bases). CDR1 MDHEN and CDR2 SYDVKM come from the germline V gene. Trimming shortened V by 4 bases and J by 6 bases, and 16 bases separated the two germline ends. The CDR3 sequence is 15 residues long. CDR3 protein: CASSSHTRVVNEQFF. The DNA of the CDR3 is TGTGCCAGCAGTTCCCATACTAGGGTTGTCAATGAGCAGTTCTTC.

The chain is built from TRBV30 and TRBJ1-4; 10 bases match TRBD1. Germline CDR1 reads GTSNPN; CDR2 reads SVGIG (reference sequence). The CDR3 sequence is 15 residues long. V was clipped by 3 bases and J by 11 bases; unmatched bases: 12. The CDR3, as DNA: TGTGCCTGGAGAGACAGGGGGCCGGGCGAAAGGAAACTGTTTTTT. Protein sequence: CAWRDRGPGERKLFF.

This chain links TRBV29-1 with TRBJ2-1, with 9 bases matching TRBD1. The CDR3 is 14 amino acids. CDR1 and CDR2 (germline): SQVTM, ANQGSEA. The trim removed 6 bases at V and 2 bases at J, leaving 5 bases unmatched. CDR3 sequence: CSVPGQGPYNEQFF. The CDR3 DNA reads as TGCAGCGTCCCGGGACAGGGCCCCTACAATGAGCAGTTCTTC.

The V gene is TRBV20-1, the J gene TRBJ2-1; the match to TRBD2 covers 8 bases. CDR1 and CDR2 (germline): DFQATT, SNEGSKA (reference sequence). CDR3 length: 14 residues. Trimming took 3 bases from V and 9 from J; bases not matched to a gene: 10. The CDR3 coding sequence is TGCAGTGCTAGTTTTGCAGCGGGAGTGGGTGAGCAGTTCTTC. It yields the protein CSASFAAGVGEQFF.

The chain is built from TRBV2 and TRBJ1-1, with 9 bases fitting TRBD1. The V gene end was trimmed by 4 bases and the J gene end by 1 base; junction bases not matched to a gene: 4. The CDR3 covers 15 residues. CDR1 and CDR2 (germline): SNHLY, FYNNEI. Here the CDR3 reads CASSGETGGNTEAFF. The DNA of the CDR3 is TGTGCCAGCAGTGGGGAGACAGGGGGGAACACTGAAGCTTTCTTT.

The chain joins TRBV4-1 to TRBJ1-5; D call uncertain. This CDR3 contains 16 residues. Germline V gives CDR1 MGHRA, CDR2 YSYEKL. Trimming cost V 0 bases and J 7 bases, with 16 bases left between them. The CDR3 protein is CASSQDPPSAGQPQHF. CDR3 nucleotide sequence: TGCGCCAGCAGCCAAGATCCCCCATCCGCCGGGCAGCCCCAGCATTTT.

As DNA, the CDR3 is TGTGCTAGTGGTTTGGGCGGGACCTACGAGCAGTACTTC. Protein product: CASGLGGTYEQYF. V usage is TRBV12-5 and J usage is TRBJ2-7, with D possibly TRBD2 on 6 matching bases. V was pared by 1 base and J by 2 bases, with 6 bases between. This CDR3 has 13 amino acids. CDR1 is LGHNT, CDR2 FRNRAP, per germline.

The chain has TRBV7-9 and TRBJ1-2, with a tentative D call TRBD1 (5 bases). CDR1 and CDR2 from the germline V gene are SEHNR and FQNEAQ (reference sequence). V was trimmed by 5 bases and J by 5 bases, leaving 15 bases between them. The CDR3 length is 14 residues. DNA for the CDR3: TGTGCCAGCAGCCTCTCGGTGCCAGGGTATGGCTACACCTTC. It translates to CASSLSVPGYGYTF. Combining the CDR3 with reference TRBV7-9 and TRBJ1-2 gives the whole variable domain DTGVSQNPRHKITKRGQNVTFRCDPISEHNRLYWYRQTLGQGPEFLTYFQNEAQLEKSRLLSDRFSAERPKGSFSTLEIQRTEQGDSAMYLCASSLSVPGYGYTFGSGTRLTVV.

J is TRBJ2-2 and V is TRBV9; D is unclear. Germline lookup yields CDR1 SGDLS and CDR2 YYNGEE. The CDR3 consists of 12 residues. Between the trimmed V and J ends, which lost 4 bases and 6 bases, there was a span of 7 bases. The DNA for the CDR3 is TGTGCCAGCAGCCTTTCGGCCGGGGAGCTGTTTTTT. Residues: CASSLSAGELFF.

CDR3 bases: TGTGCCAGCAGTTCGGCTAGCGGGGTTTACGAGCAGTACTTC. Translating gives CASSSASGVYEQYF. This chain joins TRBV11-2 and TRBJ2-7, with 9 bases identical to TRBD2. Germline V CDR1 and CDR2: SGHAT, FQNNGV. The trim removed 6 bases at V and 4 bases at J, leaving 7 bases unmatched. The CDR3 has 14 residues.

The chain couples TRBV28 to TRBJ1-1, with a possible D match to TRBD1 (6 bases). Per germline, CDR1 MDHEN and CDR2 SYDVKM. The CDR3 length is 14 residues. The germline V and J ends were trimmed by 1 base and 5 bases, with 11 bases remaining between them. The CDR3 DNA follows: TGTGCCAGCAGTTTATACAGGGAAGGTACTGAAGCTTTCTTT. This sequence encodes CASSLYREGTEAFF.

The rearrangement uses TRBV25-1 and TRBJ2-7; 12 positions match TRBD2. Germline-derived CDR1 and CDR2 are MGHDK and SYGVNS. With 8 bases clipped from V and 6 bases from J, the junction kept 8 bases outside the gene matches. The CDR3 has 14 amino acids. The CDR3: CASGLAGGPGEQYF. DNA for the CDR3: TGTGCCAGCGGGCTAGCGGGAGGGCCGGGCGAGCAGTACTTC.

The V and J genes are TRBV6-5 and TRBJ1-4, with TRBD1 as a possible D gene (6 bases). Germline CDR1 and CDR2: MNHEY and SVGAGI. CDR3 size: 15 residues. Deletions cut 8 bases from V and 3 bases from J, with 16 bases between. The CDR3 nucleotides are TGTGCCAGCGCGGACAGTCTGAGGGCTAATGAAAAACTGTTTTTT. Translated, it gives CASADSLRANEKLFF.

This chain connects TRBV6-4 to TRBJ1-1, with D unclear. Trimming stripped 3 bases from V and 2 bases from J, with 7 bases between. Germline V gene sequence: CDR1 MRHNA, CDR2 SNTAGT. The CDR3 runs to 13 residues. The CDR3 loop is CASSERSNTEAFF. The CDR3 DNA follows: TGTGCCAGCAGTGAGAGGAGTAACACTGAAGCTTTCTTT.

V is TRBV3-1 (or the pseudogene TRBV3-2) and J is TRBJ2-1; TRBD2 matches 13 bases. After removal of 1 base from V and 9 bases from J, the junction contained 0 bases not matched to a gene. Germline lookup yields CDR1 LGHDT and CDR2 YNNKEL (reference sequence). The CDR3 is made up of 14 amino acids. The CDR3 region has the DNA TGTGCCAGCAGCCAAGGGACTAGCGGGGGTGAGCAGTTCTTC. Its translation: CASSQGTSGGEQFF.

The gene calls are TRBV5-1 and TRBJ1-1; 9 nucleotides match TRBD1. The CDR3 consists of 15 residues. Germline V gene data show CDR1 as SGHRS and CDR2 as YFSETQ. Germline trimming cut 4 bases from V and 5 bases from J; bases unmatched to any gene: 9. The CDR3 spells CASSLLTGGRTEAFF. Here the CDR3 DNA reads TGCGCCAGCAGCCTCCTAACAGGGGGCCGGACTGAAGCTTTCTTT.

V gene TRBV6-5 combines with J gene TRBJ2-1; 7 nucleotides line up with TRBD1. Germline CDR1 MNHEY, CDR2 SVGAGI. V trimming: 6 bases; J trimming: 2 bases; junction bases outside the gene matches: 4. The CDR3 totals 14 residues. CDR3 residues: CASRGDSAYNEQFF. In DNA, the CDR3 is TGTGCCAGCAGGGGGGACAGTGCCTACAATGAGCAGTTCTTC.

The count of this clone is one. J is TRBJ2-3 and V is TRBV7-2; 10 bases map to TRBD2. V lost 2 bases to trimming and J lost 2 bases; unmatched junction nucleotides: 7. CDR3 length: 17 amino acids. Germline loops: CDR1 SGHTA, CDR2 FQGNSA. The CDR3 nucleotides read TGTGCCAGCAGCTTAACTAGCGGGACCACCTTCACAGATACGCAGTATTTT. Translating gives CASSLTSGTTFTDTQYF.

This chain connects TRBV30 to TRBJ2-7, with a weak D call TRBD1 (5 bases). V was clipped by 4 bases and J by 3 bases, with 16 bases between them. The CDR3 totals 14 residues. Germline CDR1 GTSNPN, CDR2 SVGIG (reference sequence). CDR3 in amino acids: CAWTKSQGDYEQYF. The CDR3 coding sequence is TGTGCCTGGACTAAGAGTCAGGGCGACTACGAGCAGTACTTC.

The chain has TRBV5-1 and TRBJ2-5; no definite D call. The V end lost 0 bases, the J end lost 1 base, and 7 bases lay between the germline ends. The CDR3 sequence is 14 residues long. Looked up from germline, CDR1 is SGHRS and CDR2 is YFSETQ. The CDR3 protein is CASSLVMAQETQYF. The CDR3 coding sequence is TGCGCCAGCAGCTTGGTGATGGCCCAAGAGACCCAGTACTTC.

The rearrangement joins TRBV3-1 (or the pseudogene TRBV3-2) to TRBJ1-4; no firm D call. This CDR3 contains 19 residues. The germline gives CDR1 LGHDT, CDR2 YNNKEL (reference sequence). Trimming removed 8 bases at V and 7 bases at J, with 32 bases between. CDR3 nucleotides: TGTGCCAGCCAGCCAAGAATCGGTTTAGGACTCAAAGAAGGTGAAAAACTGTTTTTT. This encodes CASQPRIGLGLKEGEKLFF.

This CDR3 reads CASSKWGLRTYNEQFF. Here the CDR3 DNA reads TGTGCCAGCAGCAAATGGGGCCTGCGGACCTACAATGAGCAGTTCTTC. The chain carries TRBV21-1 and TRBJ2-1; the DNA was not used to check the table's D call, TRBD1. TRBV21-1 constitutes a pseudogene. The length of the CDR3 is 16 residues.